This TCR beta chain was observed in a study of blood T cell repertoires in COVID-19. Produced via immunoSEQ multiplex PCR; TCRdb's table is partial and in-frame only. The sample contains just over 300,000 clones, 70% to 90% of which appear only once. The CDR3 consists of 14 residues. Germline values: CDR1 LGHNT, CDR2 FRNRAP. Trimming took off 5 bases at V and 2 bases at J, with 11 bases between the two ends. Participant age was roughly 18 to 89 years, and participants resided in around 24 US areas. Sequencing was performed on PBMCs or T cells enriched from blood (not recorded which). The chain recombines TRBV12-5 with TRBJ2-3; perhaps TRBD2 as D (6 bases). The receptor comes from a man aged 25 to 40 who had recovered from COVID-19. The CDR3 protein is CASGLSGYTDTQYF. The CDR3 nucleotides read TGTGCTAGTGGTCTTAGCGGCTACACAGATACGCAGTATTTT.